This T cell receptor (beta chain) stems from a study of EBV T-cell therapy then PD-1 blockade in nasopharyngeal carcinoma. Within the sample, this clone is medium-sized. What it binds is unknown. Treatment noted: AdE1-LMPpoly-expanded autologous EBV-specific T-cell therapy followed by anti-PD-1 nivolumab. This CDR3 is 16 amino acids long. V shed 3 bases, J shed 5 bases, and the junction held 5 bases outside the gene matches. Germline V gives CDR1 SGHVS, CDR2 FNYEAQ. The method was immunoSEQ multiplex PCR; TCRdb's version includes in-frame clones alone and lacks a portion of them. Of about 22,000 clones listed, 82% are singletons.

The chain links TRBV7-6 to TRBJ2-2, with TRBD2 matching 11 bases. This receptor was obtained from a man aged 40-49 years with nasopharyngeal carcinoma. Source: CD8+ T cells from blood, taken at day -245 from a patient whose treatment included autologous EBV-specific T cells and nivolumab. This chain's CDR3 is CASSFLAGGETGELFF. The CDR3, as DNA: TGTGCCAGCAGCTTTCTAGCGGGGGGTGAGACCGGGGAGCTGTTTTTT.